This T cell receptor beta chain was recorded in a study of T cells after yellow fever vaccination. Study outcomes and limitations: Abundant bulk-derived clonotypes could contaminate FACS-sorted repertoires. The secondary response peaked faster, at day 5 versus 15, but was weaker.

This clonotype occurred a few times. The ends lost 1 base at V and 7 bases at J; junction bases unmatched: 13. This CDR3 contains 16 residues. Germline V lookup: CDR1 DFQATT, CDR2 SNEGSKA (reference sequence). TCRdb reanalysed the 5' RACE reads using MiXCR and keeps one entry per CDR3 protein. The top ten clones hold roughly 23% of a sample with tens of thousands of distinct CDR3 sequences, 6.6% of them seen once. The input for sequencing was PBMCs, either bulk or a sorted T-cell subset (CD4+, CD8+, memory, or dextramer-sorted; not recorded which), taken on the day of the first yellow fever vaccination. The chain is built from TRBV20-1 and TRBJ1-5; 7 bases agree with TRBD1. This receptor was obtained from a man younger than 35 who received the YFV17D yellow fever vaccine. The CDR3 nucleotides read TGCAGTGCTAGAGGGGACTCAGGGGGGGCGGAACAGCCCCAGCATTTT. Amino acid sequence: CSARGDSGGAEQPQHF.